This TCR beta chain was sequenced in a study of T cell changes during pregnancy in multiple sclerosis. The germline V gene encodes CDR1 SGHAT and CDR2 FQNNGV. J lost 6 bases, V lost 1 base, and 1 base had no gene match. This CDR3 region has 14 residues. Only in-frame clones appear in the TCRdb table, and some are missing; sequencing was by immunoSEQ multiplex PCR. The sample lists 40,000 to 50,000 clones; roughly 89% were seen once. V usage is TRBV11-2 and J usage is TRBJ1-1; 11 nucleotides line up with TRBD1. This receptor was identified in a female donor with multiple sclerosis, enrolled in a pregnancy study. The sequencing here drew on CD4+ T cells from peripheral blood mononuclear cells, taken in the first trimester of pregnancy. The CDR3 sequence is CASSLAGQGAEAFF. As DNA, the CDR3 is TGTGCCAGCAGCTTAGCGGGACAGGGGGCTGAAGCTTTCTTT.